A selection of T cell receptor beta chains follows, all from one sample in a study of blood T cell repertoires in COVID-19. Sequencing used immunoSEQ multiplex PCR; TCRdb keeps in-frame clones, though not all of them. The top ten hold around 2.7% of the sample, which has over 150,000 clones, 77% seen once. Sequencing input: peripheral blood. These TCRs come from a man between 70 and 80 years old with acute or convalescent COVID-19. Both conserved end residues are part of each CDR3. A D gene is named only where the DNA matches it firmly. Expanded clones are given a class, and other clones once, few, many or no size at all.

J	length	V	D	size	CDR3	DNA
TRBJ2-1	15	TRBV12-5	.	.	CASGLGGLSYNEQFF	TGTGCTAGTGGTTTGGGAGGACTCTCCTACAATGAGCAGTTCTTC
TRBJ1-5	15	TRBV6-1	TRBD1	.	CASSDLRTGVQPQHF	TGTGCCAGCAGTGACCTCCGGACAGGAGTTCAGCCCCAGCATTTT
TRBJ1-4	15	TRBV19	TRBD1	.	CASSPPGTGYEKLFF	TGTGCCAGTAGTCCGCCCGGGACAGGGTATGAAAAACTGTTTTTT
TRBJ2-1	13	TRBV5-1	.	.	CASSLGQANEQFF	TGCGCCAGCAGCTTGGGACAGGCCAATGAGCAGTTCTTC
TRBJ2-7	13	TRBV12-3/TRBV12-4	.	once	CASSSGGLKEQYF	TGTGCCAGCAGCTCAGGGGGGTTGAAGGAGCAGTACTTC
TRBJ2-2	14	TRBV6-1	.	.	CASSEGGWTGELFF	TGTGCCAGCAGTGAGGGGGGATGGACCGGGGAGCTGTTTTTT
TRBJ1-1	14	TRBV10-1	.	.	CASSAFRGNTEAFF	TGCGCCAGCAGTGCATTCAGGGGGAACACTGAAGCTTTCTTT
TRBJ2-7	12	TRBV28	.	.	CASTLSGYEQYF	TGTGCCAGCACTCTTTCCGGCTACGAGCAGTACTTC
TRBJ1-6	16	TRBV6-5	TRBD1	once	CASSYSGTEYNSPLHF	TGTGCCAGCAGTTACTCCGGGACAGAGTATAATTCACCCCTCCACTTT
TRBJ1-6	14	TRBV5-1	.	few	CASSLSRFASPLHF	TGCGCCAGCAGCTTGTCCCGGTTCGCTTCACCCCTCCACTTT
TRBJ1-5	13	TRBV29-1	TRBD1	.	CSGGQGPYQPQHF	TGCAGCGGTGGACAGGGGCCTTATCAGCCCCAGCATTTT
TRBJ2-3	16	TRBV19	.	.	CASSMPGLGNTDTQYF	TGTGCCAGTAGTATGCCGGGACTGGGGAATACAGATACGCAGTATTTT
TRBJ2-5	14	TRBV2	.	.	CASRSTGEEETQYF	TGTGCCAGCAGAAGCACAGGGGAGGAGGAGACCCAGTACTTC
TRBJ2-7	14	TRBV18	TRBD2	once	CASSRSSGVYEQYF	TGTGCCAGCTCACGAAGTAGCGGGGTCTACGAGCAGTACTTC
TRBJ1-5	16	TRBV19	.	.	CASSLPGSPRGQPQHF	TGTGCCAGTTCCCTCCCGGGGTCCCCCAGGGGTCAGCCCCAGCATTTT
TRBJ2-6	15	TRBV28	TRBD1	.	CASGTGSSGANVLTF	TGTGCCAGCGGGACAGGGAGCTCTGGGGCCAACGTCCTGACTTTC
TRBJ1-3	17	TRBV19	TRBD1	.	CASSMGQGFSSGNTIYF	TGTGCCAGTAGTATGGGACAGGGATTCTCCTCTGGAAACACCATATATTTT
TRBJ2-5	15	TRBV11-3	TRBD2	few	CASSSLAGSQETQYF	TGTGCCAGCAGCTCACTAGCGGGAAGCCAAGAGACCCAGTACTTC
TRBJ2-3	17	TRBV5-1	TRBD2	.	CASSYQGLAGSTDTQYF	TGCGCCAGCAGCTACCAGGGACTAGCGGGAAGCACAGATACGCAGTATTTT
TRBJ1-5	16	TRBV10-3	TRBD1	.	CAIRNRPGTGTQPQHF	TGTGCCATCAGAAACAGACCCGGGACAGGGACTCAGCCCCAGCATTTT
TRBJ1-2	14	TRBV5-4	.	.	CASSLSNSNYGYTF	TGTGCCAGCAGCTTGTCTAACAGCAACTATGGCTACACCTTC
TRBJ2-3	13	TRBV7-2	TRBD2	.	CASSLREEDTQYF	TGTGCCAGCAGCTTGCGGGAGGAGGATACGCAGTATTTT
TRBJ2-7	15	TRBV19	TRBD1	.	CASSIAWTGNYEQYF	TGTGCCAGTAGTATAGCATGGACAGGGAATTACGAGCAGTACTTC
TRBJ1-6	14	TRBV5-4	TRBD1	.	CASKFGTENSPLHF	TGTGCCAGCAAATTTGGGACAGAGAATTCACCCCTCCACTTT
TRBJ2-6	16	TRBV15	TRBD1	.	CATSRIQGAGANVLTF	TGTGCCACCAGCAGAATCCAGGGGGCTGGGGCCAACGTCCTGACTTTC
TRBJ2-1	18	TRBV9	.	.	CASSVAIRGDSAYNEQFF	TGTGCCAGCAGCGTAGCTATTAGGGGGGACAGTGCCTACAATGAGCAGTTCTTC
TRBJ2-1	13	TRBV19	.	.	CASKMAGEGEQFF	TGTGCCAGTAAAATGGCAGGGGAAGGTGAGCAGTTCTTC
TRBJ2-2	16	TRBV6-5	.	.	CASSYTTGLGAGELFF	TGTGCCAGCAGTTATACCACGGGATTGGGCGCCGGGGAGCTGTTTTTT
TRBJ2-5	15	TRBV3-1/TRBV3-2	.	.	CASRHIEGGQETQYF	TGTGCCAGCAGACACATCGAAGGGGGCCAAGAGACCCAGTACTTC
TRBJ2-7	17	TRBV11-3	TRBD1	once	CASSTRQGEGDPYEQYF	TGTGCCAGCAGCACCAGACAGGGTGAGGGTGATCCCTACGAGCAGTACTTC